This TCR beta chain emerged from a study of cytomegalovirus exposure and HLA in healthy donors. The primer mix had 60 Vbeta and 13 Jbeta primers. Profiled with immunoSEQ multiplex PCR; TCRdb holds only in-frame clones, not every one. The sample has roughly 140,000 clones; around 80% are singletons. Looked up from germline, CDR1 is LNHDA and CDR2 is SQIVND (reference sequence). V was pared by 7 bases and J by 2 bases, with 9 bases between. The CDR3 runs 12 residues. The sequence derives from a man aged 35 to 55 in good health and CMV-seronegative. The chain is built from TRBV19 and TRBJ2-7, with a possible D match to TRBD1 (6 bases). Material: PBMCs. The CDR3 bases are TGTGCCAGTACCCAGGGGCCCTACGAGCAGTACTTC. Translating gives CASTQGPYEQYF.